This T cell receptor (beta chain) was sequenced in a study of PD-L1 blockade in urothelial cancer. Study as a whole: Patients had received 0 to 3 prior chemotherapy regimens. A median of roughly 140,000 T cells was found in the blood samples.

Synthetically made TCR analog templates were put into each PCR as spikes. Sequencing was performed with immunoSEQ multiplex PCR; in TCRdb, only in-frame clones are kept and a portion is missing. The table includes approximately 93,000 clones, 75% to 90% detected once. Germline V gives CDR1 SGDLS, CDR2 YYNGEE. The CDR3 consists of 15 residues. The J segment lost 3 bases and the V segment lost 3 bases, leaving 8 bases of the junction unmatched. The time point denotes: peripheral blood 6 weeks after treatment start. Sample contribution per patient ranged from 1 to 8, covering pretreatment and on-treatment.

The rearrangement joins TRBV9 to TRBJ2-7, with 8 bases that match TRBD2. This TCR was recovered from a man aged 65 to 79 with urothelial cancer. The source was PBMCs, collected around atezolizumab (anti-PD-L1) treatment. The CDR3 loop is CASSAGLVGHYEQYF. The CDR3 nucleotides are TGTGCCAGCAGCGCGGGACTAGTGGGGCACTACGAGCAGTACTTC.